The T cell receptor (beta chain) under discussion was sequenced for a study of control samples from healthy donors and cancer patients. This CDR3 is 19 amino acids long. The ends lost 4 bases at V and 10 bases at J; junction bases unmatched: 25. Germline-derived CDR1 and CDR2 are SGDLS and YYNGEE. Generated by immunoSEQ multiplex PCR, the TCRdb table keeps only in-frame clones and is missing some. The sample holds 100,000 to 150,000 clones, about nine tenths seen once. The TCR was taken from a man aged 18 to 29 in good health. V and J are TRBV9 and TRBJ2-3; 9 bases are shared with TRBD2. The source material was blood. The CDR3 is CASSPSSLRASGARGAQYF. CDR3 nucleotides: TGTGCCAGCAGCCCTAGTTCCCTGAGGGCTAGCGGGGCCCGAGGGGCGCAGTATTTT.